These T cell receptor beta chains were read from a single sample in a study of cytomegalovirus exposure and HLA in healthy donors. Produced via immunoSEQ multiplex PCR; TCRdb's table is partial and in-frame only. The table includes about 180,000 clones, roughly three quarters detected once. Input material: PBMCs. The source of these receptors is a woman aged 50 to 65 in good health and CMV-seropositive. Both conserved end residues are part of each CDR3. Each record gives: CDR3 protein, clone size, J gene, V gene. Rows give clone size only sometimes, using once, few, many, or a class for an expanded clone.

CASSRQGDNQPQHF	.	TRBJ1-5	TRBV11-3
CASSSGGTEAPEQYF	.	TRBJ2-7	TRBV7-9
CASSFGGSYEQYF	.	TRBJ2-7	TRBV28
CASSLVAGGHEQYF	.	TRBJ2-7	TRBV7-6
CASSLGGTSINEQFF	.	TRBJ2-1	TRBV19
CASSRIRTGPNYGYTF	.	TRBJ1-2	TRBV5-8
CASSPGQGGDTDTQYF	.	TRBJ2-3	TRBV19
CAWTGSSNQPQHF	.	TRBJ1-5	TRBV30
CASSAIPGEGSPLHF	.	TRBJ1-6	TRBV5-1
CASSSLDSYLRLAGGEGDTQYF	.	TRBJ2-3	TRBV28
CASSWSQGADYGYTF	.	TRBJ1-2	TRBV6-5
CASFFRGGQTYGYTF	once	TRBJ1-2	TRBV19
CASSTRTVPGNTIYF	.	TRBJ1-3	TRBV9
CASTPGGDLGEAFF	few	TRBJ1-1	TRBV6-6
CASSQDWGREGRADETQYF	once	TRBJ2-5	TRBV4-2
CSVILAGVMEQYF	.	TRBJ2-7	TRBV29-1
CASSGLGGANYGYTF	.	TRBJ1-2	TRBV9
CASNPEMRAGYTF	few	TRBJ1-2	TRBV6-6
CASSGGVVTAGNTIYF	.	TRBJ1-3	TRBV2
CASSLDRAGNEQFF	once	TRBJ2-1	TRBV11-2
CASSSTAGGRSEQFF	.	TRBJ2-1	TRBV28
CASSSTANYGYTF	.	TRBJ1-2	TRBV6-5
CASSVGGQFYQETQYF	few	TRBJ2-5	TRBV9
CASSLMLAGNNEQFF	.	TRBJ2-1	TRBV7-2
CASSVDRGPGYGYTF	.	TRBJ1-2	TRBV6-6
CASSQGAGVYNEQFF	few	TRBJ2-1	TRBV4-3
CSVEGFGGIASEQYF	.	TRBJ2-7	TRBV29-1
CASGRDIYQPQHF	.	TRBJ1-5	TRBV7-9
CATSPRDSRNTEAFF	.	TRBJ1-1	TRBV15
CASSVFKGAVNEQYF	.	TRBJ2-7	TRBV5-1
CASSLGGAPGGTEAFF	.	TRBJ1-1	TRBV5-1
CASSLGPTGNEQFF	.	TRBJ2-1	TRBV7-2
CASSRNRQSQQETQYF	.	TRBJ2-5	TRBV18
CASSSPPERRSYEQYF	.	TRBJ2-7	TRBV28
CASSPSRSNEQFF	.	TRBJ2-1	TRBV11-3
CASSRLDRGRVYTF	.	TRBJ1-2	TRBV6-5
CASSFDRGAQGTEAFF	.	TRBJ1-1	TRBV27
CASSSGLAGAGQFF	.	TRBJ2-1	TRBV5-4
CAWSEPRRGRRSTEAFF	.	TRBJ1-1	TRBV30